The entry that follows covers one T cell receptor (beta chain) sequence. The data were produced by immunoSEQ multiplex PCR, yet TCRdb's version contains in-frame clones alone and is incomplete. Of some 220,000 clones listed, approximately 90% are singletons. The donors belonged to the roughly 130-subject validation cohort, separate from the approximately 700-subject first cohort. This sample is part of a study of cytomegalovirus exposure and HLA in healthy donors. The junction had 9 bases not matched to a gene; V was cut back by 8 bases and J by 5 bases. Per the germline V gene, CDR1 is MNHNS and CDR2 is SASEGT. The CDR3 spans 14 residues.

This clonotype originated in a woman aged 18-29 years in good health and CMV-seronegative. V usage is TRBV6-1 and J usage is TRBJ1-5; 7 bases align to TRBD1. The sequencing input was PBMCs. Here the CDR3 reads CASGNRGGDQPQHF. As DNA, the CDR3 is TGTGCCAGCGGGAACAGGGGAGGCGATCAGCCCCAGCATTTT.